This T cell receptor beta chain stems from a study of neurological immune-mediated disorders. This clonotype has ten or more counts. Antigen unknown. V was clipped by 6 bases and J by 3 bases, with 10 bases between them. This CDR3 is 13 amino acids long. Germline CDR1 is SGHDT and CDR2 is YYEEEE. 5'RACE with 10-nucleotide random UMIs generated the cDNA. TCRdb redid the calling of the 5' RACE reads with MiXCR, one entry per CDR3 protein. This sample has under 75,000 distinct CDR3 sequences, with more than 3% found just once. Study-wide points: When the repertoires were sorted by phylogenetic grouping, those of 18 of 34 multiple sclerosis patients ended up in one related-CDR3 cluster, a possible signature. For the multiple sclerosis repertoire cluster, no association with any clinical or MRI feature was found.

The sequence was obtained from a woman aged 60 to 75 with multiple sclerosis. J is TRBJ2-1 and V is TRBV5-6; unclear D gene. Sequencing input: PBMCs. CDR3 loop: CASTLRDYNEQFF. In nucleotides, the CDR3 is TGTGCCAGCACCTTAAGAGACTACAATGAGCAGTTCTTC.